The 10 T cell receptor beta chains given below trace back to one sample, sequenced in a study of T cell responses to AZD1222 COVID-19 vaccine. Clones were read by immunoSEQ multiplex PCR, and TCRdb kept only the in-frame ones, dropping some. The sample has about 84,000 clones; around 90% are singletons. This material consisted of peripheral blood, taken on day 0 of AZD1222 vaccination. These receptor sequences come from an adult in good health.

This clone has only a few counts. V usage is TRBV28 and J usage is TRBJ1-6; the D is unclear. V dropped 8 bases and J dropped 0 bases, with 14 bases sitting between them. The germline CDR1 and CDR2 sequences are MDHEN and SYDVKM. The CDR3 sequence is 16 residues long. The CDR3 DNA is TGTGCCAGCGCCCAATTCGCGGGCTCCTATAATTCACCCCTCCACTTT. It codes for CASAQFAGSYNSPLHF.

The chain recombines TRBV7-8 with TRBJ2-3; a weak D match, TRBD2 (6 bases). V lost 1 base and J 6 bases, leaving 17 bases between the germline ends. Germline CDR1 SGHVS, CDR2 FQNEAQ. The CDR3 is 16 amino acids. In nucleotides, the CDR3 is TGTGCCAGCAGCTTAGAAGGAGGGCAGGGTTGGGATACGCAGTATTTT. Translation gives CASSLEGGQGWDTQYF.

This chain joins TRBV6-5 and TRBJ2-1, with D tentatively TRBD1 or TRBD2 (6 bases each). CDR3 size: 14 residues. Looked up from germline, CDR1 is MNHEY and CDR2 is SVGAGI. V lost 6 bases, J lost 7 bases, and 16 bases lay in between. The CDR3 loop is CASRTYTGANEQFF. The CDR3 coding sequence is TGTGCCAGCAGGACCTATACGGGGGCGAATGAGCAGTTCTTC.

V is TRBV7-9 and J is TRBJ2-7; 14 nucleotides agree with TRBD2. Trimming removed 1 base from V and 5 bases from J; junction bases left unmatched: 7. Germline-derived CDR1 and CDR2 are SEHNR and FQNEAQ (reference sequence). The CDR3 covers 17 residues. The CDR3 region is CASSLGWGLAGEDEQYF. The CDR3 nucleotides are TGTGCCAGCAGCTTAGGGTGGGGACTAGCGGGAGAAGACGAGCAGTACTTC.

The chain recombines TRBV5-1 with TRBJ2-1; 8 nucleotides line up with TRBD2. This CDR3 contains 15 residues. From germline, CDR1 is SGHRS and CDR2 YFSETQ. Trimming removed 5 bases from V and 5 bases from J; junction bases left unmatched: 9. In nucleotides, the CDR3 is TGCGCCAGCAGTTTATTAGCGGGACGAAACAATGAGCAGTTCTTC. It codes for CASSLLAGRNNEQFF.

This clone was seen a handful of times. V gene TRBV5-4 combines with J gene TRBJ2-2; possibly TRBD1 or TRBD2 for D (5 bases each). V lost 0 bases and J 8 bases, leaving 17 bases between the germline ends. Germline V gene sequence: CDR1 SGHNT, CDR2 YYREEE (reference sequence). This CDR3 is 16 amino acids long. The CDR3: CASSLARGQGLGELFF. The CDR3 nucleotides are TGTGCCAGCAGCTTGGCCCGGGGCCAGGGCTTAGGGGAGCTGTTTTTT.

The CDR3 coding sequence is TGTGCCAGCAGCTTAACCGGGACAGGACGGGCGGGAGGCTACACCTTC. Amino acid sequence: CASSLTGTGRAGGYTF. The J gene is TRBJ1-2, the V gene TRBV9; 8 bases are shared with TRBD1. Losses at the gene ends were 4 bases for V and 8 bases for J; bases not matched to a gene: 16. Germline V gene sequence: CDR1 SGDLS, CDR2 YYNGEE. The CDR3 spans 16 residues.

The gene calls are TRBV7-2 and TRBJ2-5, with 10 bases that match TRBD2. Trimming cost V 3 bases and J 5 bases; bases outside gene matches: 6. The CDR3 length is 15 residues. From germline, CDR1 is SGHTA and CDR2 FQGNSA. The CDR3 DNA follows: TGTGCCAGCAGCTTTCGGTCTAGCGGGAGTGAGACCCAGTACTTC. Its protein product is CASSFRSSGSETQYF.

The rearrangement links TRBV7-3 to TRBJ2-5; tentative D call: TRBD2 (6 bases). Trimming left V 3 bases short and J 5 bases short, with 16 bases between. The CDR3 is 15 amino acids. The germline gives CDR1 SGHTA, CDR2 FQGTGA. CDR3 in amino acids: CASSFGGTGRETQYF. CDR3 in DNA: TGTGCCAGCAGCTTTGGCGGGACTGGGCGGGAGACCCAGTACTTC. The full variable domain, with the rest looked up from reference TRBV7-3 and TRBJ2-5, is GAGVSQTPSNKVTEKGKYVELRCDPISGHTALYWYRQSLGQGPEFLIYFQGTGAADDSGLPNDRFFAVRPEGSVSTLKIQRTERGDSAVYLCASSFGGTGRETQYFGPGTRLLVL.

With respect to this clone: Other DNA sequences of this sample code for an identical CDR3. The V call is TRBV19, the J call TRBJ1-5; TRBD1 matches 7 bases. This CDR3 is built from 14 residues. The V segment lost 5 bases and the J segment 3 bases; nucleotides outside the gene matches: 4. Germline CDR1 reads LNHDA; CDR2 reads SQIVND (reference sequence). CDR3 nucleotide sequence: TGTGCCAGTAGTCAGGGACAGCTCAATCAGCCCCAGCATTTT. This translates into CASSQGQLNQPQHF.